The 8 T cell receptor beta chains listed next were all sequenced from one sample in a study of shared clonotypes between healthy human individuals. Only in-frame clones appear in the TCRdb table, and some are missing; sequencing was by immunoSEQ multiplex PCR. The sample has 2 million to 2.5 million clones; 80% to 95% are singletons. Sample: naive CD4+ T cells from PBMCs. Subset described: CD45RA+ positively selected. These TCRs come from a man aged 18 to 35 in good health. Some clones in this sample may be carry-over from other donors' samples.

The chain joins TRBV5-1 to TRBJ2-1; unclear D gene. Trimming shortened V by 5 bases and J by 0 bases, and 9 bases separated the two germline ends. This CDR3 comprises 14 residues. The germline V gene has CDR1 SGHRS and CDR2 YFSETQ. DNA of the CDR3: TGCGCCAGCAGACCGGAGCCCTCCTACAATGAGCAGTTCTTC. It yields the protein CASRPEPSYNEQFF.

V gene TRBV7-8 combines with J gene TRBJ2-1, with D tentatively TRBD1 (5 bases). Deletions cut 5 bases from V and 8 bases from J, with 19 bases between. The CDR3 has 15 amino acids. Germline assignment: CDR1 SGHVS and CDR2 FQNEAQ. Written as DNA, the CDR3 is TGTGCCAGCAGCCAGGGTCCACCGCCCACCCATGAGCAGTTCTTC. It yields the protein CASSQGPPPTHEQFF.

The rearrangement uses TRBV5-1 and TRBJ2-2; 8 nucleotides line up with TRBD1. Germline V CDR1 and CDR2: SGHRS, YFSETQ. CDR3 length: 14 amino acids. V lost 0 bases to trimming and J lost 9 bases; unmatched junction nucleotides: 4. This CDR3 is CASSLGQGARELFF. The CDR3 DNA follows: TGCGCCAGCAGCTTGGGGCAGGGGGCCAGGGAGCTGTTTTTT.

In this sample, this clone turned up once. The CDR3 loop is CASSLQDTQYF. The CDR3, as DNA: TGTGCCAGCAGCCTACAAGATACGCAGTATTTT. V is TRBV27 and J is TRBJ2-3, with D uncertain. The length of the CDR3 is 11 residues. Germline CDR1 and CDR2: MNHEY and SMNVEV (reference sequence). V was shortened by 6 bases and J by 5 bases, with 6 bases between the two germline ends.

A note on this clone: The sample contains more than one DNA sequence encoding this CDR3. V usage is TRBV5-1 and J usage is TRBJ1-1; 8 positions agree with TRBD1. CDR1 is SGHRS, CDR2 YFSETQ, per germline. Losses at the gene ends were 4 bases for V and 5 bases for J; bases not matched to a gene: 7. The CDR3 length is 14 residues. For the CDR3, the DNA is TGCGCCAGCAGCCCCGGACAGGGAAGGACTGAAGCTTTCTTT. Residues: CASSPGQGRTEAFF.

In nucleotides, the CDR3 is TGTGCCAGCAGTGGGGGCAGGGGATATCAGCCCCAGCATTTT. Its protein product is CASSGGRGYQPQHF. V gene TRBV28 combines with J gene TRBJ1-5; a possible D gene is TRBD1 (6 bases). The ends were cut back, 5 bases at V and 5 bases at J, with 13 bases in the middle. This CDR3 spans 14 amino acids. Germline V lookup: CDR1 MDHEN, CDR2 SYDVKM.

The chain uses TRBV5-6 and TRBJ2-1; D call uncertain. Germline-derived CDR1 and CDR2 are SGHDT and YYEEEE. The CDR3 totals 16 residues. Trimming cost V 0 bases and J 10 bases, with 20 bases left between them. Here the CDR3 DNA reads TGTGCCAGCAGCTTGGAACGGGCTAGGGCTGTGAGGGAGCAGTTCTTC. Its translation is CASSLERARAVREQFF.

The gene calls are TRBV5-1 and TRBJ2-1; D may correspond to TRBD1 or TRBD2 (5 bases each). Trimming took 4 bases from V and 5 from J, leaving 13 bases between them. The CDR3 length is 14 residues. Germline V CDR1 and CDR2: SGHRS, YFSETQ. In DNA form, the CDR3 reads TGCGCCAGCAGCAGGGACCCCCAGAACAATGAGCAGTTCTTC. It translates to CASSRDPQNNEQFF.